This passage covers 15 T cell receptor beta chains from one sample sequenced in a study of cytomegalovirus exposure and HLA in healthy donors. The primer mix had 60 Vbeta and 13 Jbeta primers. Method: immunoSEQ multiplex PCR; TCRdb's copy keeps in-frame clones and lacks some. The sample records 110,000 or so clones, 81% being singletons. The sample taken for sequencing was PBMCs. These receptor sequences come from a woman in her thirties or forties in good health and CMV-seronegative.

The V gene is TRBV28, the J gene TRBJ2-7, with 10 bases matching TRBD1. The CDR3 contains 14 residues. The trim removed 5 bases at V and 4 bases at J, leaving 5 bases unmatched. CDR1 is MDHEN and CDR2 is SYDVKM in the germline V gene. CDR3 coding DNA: TGTGCCAGCAGTAACAGACAGGGGGCTTACGAGCAGTACTTC. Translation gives CASSNRQGAYEQYF. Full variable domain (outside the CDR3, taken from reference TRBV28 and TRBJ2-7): DVKVTQSSRYLVKRTGEKVFLECVQDMDHENMFWYRQDPGLGLRLIYFSYDVKMKEKGDIPEGYSVSREKKERFSLILESASTNQTSMYLCASSNRQGAYEQYFGPGTRLTVT.

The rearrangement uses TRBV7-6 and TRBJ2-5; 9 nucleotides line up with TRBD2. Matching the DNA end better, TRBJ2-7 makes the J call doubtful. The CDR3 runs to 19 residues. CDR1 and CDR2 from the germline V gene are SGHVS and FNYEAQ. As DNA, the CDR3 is TGTGCCAGCAGCTTAGACCCACTAGGGATAGCGGGAGTACTTCACGAGCAGTACTTC. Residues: CASSLDPLGIAGVLHEQYF.

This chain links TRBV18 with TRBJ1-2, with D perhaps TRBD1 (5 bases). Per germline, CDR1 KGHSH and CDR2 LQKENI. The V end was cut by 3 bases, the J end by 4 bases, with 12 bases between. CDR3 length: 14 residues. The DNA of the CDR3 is TGTGCCAGCTCACCCTCAGGGTTCCTCTATGGCTACACCTTC. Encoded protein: CASSPSGFLYGYTF.

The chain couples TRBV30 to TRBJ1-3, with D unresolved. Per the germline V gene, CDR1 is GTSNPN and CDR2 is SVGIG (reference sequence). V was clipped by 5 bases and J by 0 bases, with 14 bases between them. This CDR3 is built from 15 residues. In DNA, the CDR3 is TGTGCCTGGGCCGGCAGGCAAAGCTCTGGAAACACCATATATTTT. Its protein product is CAWAGRQSSGNTIYF.

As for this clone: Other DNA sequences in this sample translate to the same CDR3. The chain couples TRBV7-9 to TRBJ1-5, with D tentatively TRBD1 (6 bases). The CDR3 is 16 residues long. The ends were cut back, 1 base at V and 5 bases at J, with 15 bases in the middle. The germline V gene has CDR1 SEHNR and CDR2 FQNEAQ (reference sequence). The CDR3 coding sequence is TGTGCCAGCAGCTTAGTGACTGGGGGCGAGGATCAGCCCCAGCATTTT. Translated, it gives CASSLVTGGEDQPQHF.

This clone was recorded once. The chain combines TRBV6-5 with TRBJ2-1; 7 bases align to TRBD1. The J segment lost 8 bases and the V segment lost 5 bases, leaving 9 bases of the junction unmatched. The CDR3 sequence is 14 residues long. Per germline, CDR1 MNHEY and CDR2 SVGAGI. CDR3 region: CASSTRQGVHEQFF. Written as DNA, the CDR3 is TGTGCCAGCAGTACGCGACAGGGAGTTCATGAGCAGTTCTTC.

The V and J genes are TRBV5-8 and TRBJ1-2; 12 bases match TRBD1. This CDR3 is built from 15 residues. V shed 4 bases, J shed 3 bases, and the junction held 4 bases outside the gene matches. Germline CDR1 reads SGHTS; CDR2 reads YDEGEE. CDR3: CASSPGTGGDYGYTF. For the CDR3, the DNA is TGTGCCAGCAGCCCCGGGACAGGGGGCGACTATGGCTACACCTTC.

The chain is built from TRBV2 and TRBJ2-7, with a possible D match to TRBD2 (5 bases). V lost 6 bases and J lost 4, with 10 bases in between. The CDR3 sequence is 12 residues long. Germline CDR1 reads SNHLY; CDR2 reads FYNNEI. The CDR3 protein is CASSQLEYEQYF. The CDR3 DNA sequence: TGTGCCAGCAGCCAACTAGAATACGAGCAGTACTTC.

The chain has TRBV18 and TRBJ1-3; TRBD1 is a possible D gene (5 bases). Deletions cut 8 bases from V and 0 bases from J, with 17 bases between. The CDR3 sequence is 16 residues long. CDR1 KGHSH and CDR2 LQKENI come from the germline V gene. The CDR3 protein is CASLRGGASSGNTIYF. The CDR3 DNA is TGTGCCAGCCTCCGGGGAGGGGCGAGCTCTGGAAACACCATATATTTT. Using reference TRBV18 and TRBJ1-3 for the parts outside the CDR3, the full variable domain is NAGVMQNPRHLVRRRGQEARLRCSPMKGHSHVYWYRQLPEEGLKFMVYLQKENIIDESGMPKERFSAEFPKEGPSILRIQQVVRGDSAAYFCASLRGGASSGNTIYFGEGSWLTVV.

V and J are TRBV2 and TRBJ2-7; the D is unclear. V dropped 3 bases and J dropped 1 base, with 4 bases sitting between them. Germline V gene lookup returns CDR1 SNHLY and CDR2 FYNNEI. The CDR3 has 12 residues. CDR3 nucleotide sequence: TGTGCCAGCAGTGACGGGTCCTACGAGCAGTACTTC. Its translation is CASSDGSYEQYF.

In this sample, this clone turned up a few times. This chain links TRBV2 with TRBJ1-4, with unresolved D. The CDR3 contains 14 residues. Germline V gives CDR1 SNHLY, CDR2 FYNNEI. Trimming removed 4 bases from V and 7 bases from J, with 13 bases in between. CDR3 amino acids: CASSAGGRAEKLFF. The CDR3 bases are TGTGCCAGCAGTGCTGGAGGGAGGGCTGAAAAACTGTTTTTT.

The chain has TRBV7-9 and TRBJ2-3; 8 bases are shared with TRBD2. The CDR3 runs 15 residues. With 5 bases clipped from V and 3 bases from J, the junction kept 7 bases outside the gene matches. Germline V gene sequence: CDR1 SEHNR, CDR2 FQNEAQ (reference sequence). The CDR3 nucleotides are TGTGCCAGCAGCCCCAGCGGGAGCTGGACAGATACGCAGTATTTT. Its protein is CASSPSGSWTDTQYF. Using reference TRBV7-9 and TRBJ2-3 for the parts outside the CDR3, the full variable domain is DTGVSQNPRHKITKRGQNVTFRCDPISEHNRLYWYRQTLGQGPEFLTYFQNEAQLEKSRLLSDRFSAERPKGSFSTLEIQRTEQGDSAMYLCASSPSGSWTDTQYFGPGTRLTVL.

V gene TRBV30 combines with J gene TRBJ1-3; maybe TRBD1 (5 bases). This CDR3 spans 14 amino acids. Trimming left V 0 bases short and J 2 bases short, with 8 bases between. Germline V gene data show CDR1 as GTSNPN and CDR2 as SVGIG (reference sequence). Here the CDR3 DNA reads TGTGCCTGGAGTGTAGGAGGGGCTGGAAACACCATATATTTT. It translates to CAWSVGGAGNTIYF.

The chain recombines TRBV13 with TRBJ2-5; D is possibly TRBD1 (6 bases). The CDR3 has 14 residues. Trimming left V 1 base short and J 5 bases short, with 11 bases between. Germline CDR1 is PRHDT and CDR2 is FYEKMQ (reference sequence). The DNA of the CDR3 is TGTGCCAGCAGCTTAGCAACAGGGTTGGAGACCCAGTACTTC. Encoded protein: CASSLATGLETQYF.

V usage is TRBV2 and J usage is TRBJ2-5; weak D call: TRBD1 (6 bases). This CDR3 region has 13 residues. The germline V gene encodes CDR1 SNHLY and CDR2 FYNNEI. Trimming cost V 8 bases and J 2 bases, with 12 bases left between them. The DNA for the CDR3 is TGTGCCAGCGTGGGGGCGCGTCAAGAGACCCAGTACTTC. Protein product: CASVGARQETQYF.